This T cell receptor beta chain was sequenced during a study of CD8+CD57+ T cells in acquired aplastic anemia. Study summary: Sorting CD4+ and CD8+ cells gave DNA averaging about 2.9 ug.

The template used for profiling TCR beta VDJ and CDR3 was genomic DNA. Each CDR3 protein is one row after TCRdb ran MiXCR on the reads. Of 150,000 to 200,000 distinct CDR3 sequences in the sample, 50% to 65% were seen once. This clonotype showed up many times. CDR1 MGHRA and CDR2 YSYEKL come from the germline V gene. Trimming removed 1 base from V and 6 bases from J, with 13 bases in between. This CDR3 has 14 amino acids. Selection for sequencing was limited to patients who had shown CD8+CD57+ cell expansion by flow cytometry. Blood came from patients not yet given any therapy. V gene TRBV4-1 combines with J gene TRBJ2-7; perhaps TRBD1 as D (6 bases). The TCR sequence derives from a human donor with aplastic anemia. The sequenced material came from sorted CD4+, CD8+, or CD8+CD57+ T cells (not recorded which) from PBMCs. The CDR3 DNA reads TGCGCCAGCAGCCAAGTCCCAGGGGAGTCCGAGCAGTACTTC. Amino acid sequence: CASSQVPGESEQYF.